This TCR beta chain is from a study of CD8 T cells in Susac syndrome (dated by TCRdb to the late 2010s). Some background on the complete study: Of the Susac syndrome patients who were sequenced, fewer than ten were in clinical remission while more than five had clinically active disease. Susac syndrome patients were therapy-naive, on corticosteroids (some also receiving IVIg), or on IVIg alone at blood withdrawal. The study used repertoire sequencing to test whether antigen drove CD8+ T cell activation and differentiation in Susac syndrome.

Trimming leaves V shorter by 4 bases and J shorter by 7 bases, with the junction holding 8 bases beyond the gene matches. Taken from the germline V gene (reference sequence), the CDR1 and CDR2 loops are DFQATT and SNEGSKA. Including the terminal cysteine and phenylalanine, the CDR3 comprises 15 residues. Only CDR3 DNA is held: 45 bases, read in frame from base 1. Remarks on this clonotype: What this receptor recognizes is not known. No base-level quality is on record; no much larger clone is a single base apart.

Paper-wide results and their limitations: No clonal expansion was detected in the CD4+ T cell repertoire of Susac syndrome patients. The study acknowledged that relatively few individuals were included in the TCR sequencing and HLA analysis.

RNA was extracted with the RNeasy kit and about 0.5 to 1 ug was reverse transcribed using random hexamers. The immunoSEQ multiplex PCR assay, which covers 54 Vbeta and 13 Jbeta segments, was used to amplify TCR beta CDR3 regions. PCR amplification bias was corrected by using a synthetic template baseline for primer optimization and computational correction. The source study handled its data this way. Reads were assigned to V, D and J genes according to IMGT and analyzed in immunoSEQ Analyzer, with only productive sequences retained. Clonality was calculated as one minus the Shannon entropy normalized by log2 of the number of productive unique sequences. Public and private clones were assessed among the 100 most prevalent clones of each patient and control. Susac-specific clones were defined as absent from healthy and MS cohorts, 850 to 1,300 published viral clones and other ImmuneACCESS disease sequences. The raw public data were reprocessed by TCRdb itself: fastp quality trimming at Q25, MiXCR clonotype calling, in-frame beta chains only. Every distinct CDR3 protein forms one entry, paired with its most common genes and DNA. TCRdb's processing, not the authors' own work, is the source of the V and J calls. The sample table holds some 180,000 distinct CDR3 sequences, of which around 94% were seen once. 0.099% of the sample rests with the top ten.

High-throughput TCR beta sequencing profiled peripheral blood CD8+ and CD4+ T cells from healthy donors, Susac syndrome patients and multiple sclerosis patients. The Susac syndrome patients fulfilled recently defined diagnostic criteria for either definite or probable disease. Bulk CD8+ and CD4+ T cells were purified magnetically by negative isolation, whereas CD8+ TEMRA cells were enriched by FACS. Blood was drawn into EDTA tubes, processed within 24 hours, and PBMCs were isolated by density gradient centrifugation. PBMCs intended for TCR sequencing were cryopreserved in liquid nitrogen and thawed later in a water bath at 37 degrees C. The sorted or isolated CD4+, CD8+ and CD8+ TEMRA cells had a purity of 90% or higher.

The source of this sequence is a human donor with Susac syndrome. Here the chain combines TRBV20-1 and TRBJ2-1; TRBD2 agrees with 12 junctional bases. The source material was CD4+ T cells from PBMCs. CDR3 loop: CSAIPLAGGQNEQFF. The nucleotides are TGCAGTGCTATTCCCCTAGCGGGAGGGCAGAATGAGCAGTTCTTC.